Sequencing of this T cell receptor beta chain was carried out in a study of blood T cell repertoires in COVID-19 (dated by TCRdb to the early 2020s). Regarding the research as a whole: Collaborator samples came from the United States, Italy and Spain and covered acute and convalescent phases of COVID-19. Nearly every sample came with metadata listing a de-identified subject ID, COVID-19 status, age in years and sex. The repertoires were made available in a free public database intended to serve as a resource for research on the immune response to SARS-CoV-2. Deeply sampled blood TCRbeta repertoires from subjects exposed to, actively infected with, or recovered from COVID-19 were included in the dataset. Samples came from the ongoing ImmuneRACE study (first 160 participants) plus 1,254 subjects from 6 global collaborators. Where available, HLA class I and class II types were obtained from metadata supplied by the sample provider rather than from assay-based typing. The material from the prospective study consisted of cDNA or gDNA derived from T cells, B-cell-depleted T cells, or PBMCs. The investigation overall reported the following: How much clinical and demographic metadata was included differed by source and by participant, and the metadata was provided uncurated.

TCRbeta CDR3 regions were amplified from genomic DNA using the immunoSEQ Assay, a bias-controlled multiplex PCR. In the source study's methods: The number of nucleated cells in each sample was estimated by amplification of reference gene primers within the assay. To quantify the absolute abundance of each unique TCRbeta CDR3 rearrangement, sequence reads were collapsed and filtered. For each sample, productive Simpson clonality was calculated as the square root of Simpson's diversity index across productive rearrangements. TCRdb carries this immuneACCESS record with in-frame sequences only. Its versions omit some clonotypes, under half of them owing to an unresolved V gene in the studies checked, with the rest unexplained. For V, J and clone size, that table is used; D and trimming come from the DNA. Present in this sample are some 190,000 clones, around 76% of which were seen just once. The ten most abundant clones make up approximately 16% of the sample.

In the prospective study, participants were about 18 to 95 years old, resided in about two dozen geographic areas of the United States, and were enrolled through a virtual design. Cohort assignment in the prospective study relied on participant-reported clinical history from a screening survey and a study questionnaire. Each participant in the prospective study had whole blood, serum and a nasopharyngeal or oropharyngeal swab collected by mobile phlebotomists. Participants in the prospective study had the option to provide additional blood draws and questionnaires over a roughly two-month period. Blood samples from the prospective study were shipped frozen or at room temperature prior to DNA extraction. Concerning this clone itself: Its antigen remains unidentified. No base-level quality is on record; no much larger clone is a single base apart.

This TCR was recovered from a woman aged 45-60 years with acute COVID-19. The sequenced material came from PBMCs or T cells enriched from blood (not recorded which).

This receptor carries the CDR3 CASSAPAEFRGGYTF. The DNA sequence follows: TGTGCCAGCAGTGCGCCCGCGGAGTTCAGGGGAGGCTACACCTTC. The chain was built from TRBV28 and TRBJ1-2; a weak D assignment points to TRBD1 (6 bases agree). V is clipped by 5 bases and J by 8 bases, and the sequence between their germline boundaries is 21 bases long. CDR1 and CDR2, per the germline V gene, are MDHEN and SYDVKM. The CDR3 sequence holds 15 residues, the cysteine and phenylalanine included. Only CDR3 DNA remains: 45 bases, in frame from the first base.